This T cell receptor beta chain was sequenced in a study of blood T cell repertoires in COVID-19. V was trimmed by 3 bases and J by 2 bases, leaving 7 bases between them. From germline, CDR1 is SGHDN and CDR2 FVKESK. This CDR3 is built from 13 residues. Using immunoSEQ multiplex PCR, the repertoire was profiled, and TCRdb retains in-frame clones only, with some absent. The data contain 150,000 to 200,000 clones, 70% to 90% of them seen just once; the ten biggest clones take up under 3.5%. The rearrangement links TRBV14 to TRBJ1-1; D is unresolved. The sequenced sample was peripheral blood. The TCR sequence derives from a woman aged 30 to 39 with active or convalescent COVID-19. The chain's CDR3 is CASSQSLNTEAFF. As DNA, the CDR3 is TGTGCCAGCAGCCAGTCCTTAAACACTGAAGCTTTCTTT.